Below, 22 T cell receptor beta chains from the same sample are listed, as sequenced in a study of shared clonotypes between healthy human individuals. The naive CD8 subset, CD45RO-negative cells positively selected for CCR7, excluded terminally differentiated effector memory CD45RA+ cells. Only in-frame clones appear in the TCRdb table, and some are missing; sequencing was by immunoSEQ multiplex PCR. The sample includes around 2.1 million clones, 85% to 95% of them seen just once. Sequencing input: naive CD8+ T cells from PBMCs. These receptors all come from a man aged 18 to 29 in good health. Some clones in this sample may be carry-over from other donors' samples.

The V and J genes are TRBV21-1 and TRBJ2-7; TRBD1 is taken as the D call from the table, unchecked against the DNA. TRBV21-1 is a known pseudogene. CDR3 length: 16 residues. CDR3 amino acids: CASSEIWDRGVCEQYF. In DNA form, the CDR3 reads TGTGCCAGCAGCGAAATTTGGGACAGGGGGGTCTGCGAGCAGTACTTC.

V and J are TRBV15 and TRBJ2-1; 7 bases are a match to TRBD2. V trimming: 2 bases; J trimming: 10 bases; junction bases outside the gene matches: 14. The CDR3 contains 16 residues. From germline, CDR1 is LNHNV and CDR2 YYDKDF (reference sequence). The CDR3 coding sequence is TGTGCCACCAGCAGAAAAGCGGGGTTTACGGGGGTCGAGCAGTTCTTC. This codes for CATSRKAGFTGVEQFF.

The chain couples TRBV7-2 to TRBJ2-7; 8 bases are shared with TRBD1. The V segment lost 4 bases and the J segment 4 bases; nucleotides outside the gene matches: 3. Germline V lookup: CDR1 SGHTA, CDR2 FQGNSA. The CDR3 covers 13 residues. CDR3 DNA: TGTGCCAGCAGCTACCGACAGGGGTACGAGCAGTACTTC. Translated: CASSYRQGYEQYF.

The chain is built from TRBV4-3 and TRBJ2-3, with 8 nucleotides matching TRBD2. V lost 8 bases, J lost 0 bases, and 1 base stayed unmatched. The CDR3 is 13 residues long. Germline V CDR1 and CDR2: LGHNA, YSLEER. CDR3 protein: CASAGGSTDTQYF. In DNA form, the CDR3 reads TGCGCCAGCGCGGGAGGCAGCACAGATACGCAGTATTTT.

The chain is built from TRBV15 and TRBJ2-7; D gene unclear. CDR1 is LNHNV and CDR2 is YYDKDF in the germline V gene (reference sequence). The CDR3 spans 14 residues. V was pared by 4 bases and J by 2 bases, with 12 bases between. Here the CDR3 DNA reads TGTGCCACCAGCACGACGCTACCGACCTACGAGCAGTACTTC. This codes for CATSTTLPTYEQYF.

The V and J genes are TRBV4-1 and TRBJ2-5; D is perhaps TRBD1 (6 bases). The end of the DNA aligns better with TRBJ2-7, so the J call may be wrong. This CDR3 is 13 amino acids long. Germline V gene data show CDR1 as MGHRA and CDR2 as YSYEKL. The CDR3 here is CASSQDHRAEQYF. CDR3 nucleotides: TGCGCCAGCAGCCAAGATCACAGGGCCGAGCAGTACTTC.

This chain uses TRBV28 with TRBJ2-3; possibly TRBD1 for D (5 bases). CDR1 is MDHEN, CDR2 SYDVKM, per germline. This CDR3 is built from 15 residues. The V end lost 5 bases, the J end lost 0 bases, and 12 bases lay between the germline ends. CDR3 sequence reads: CASSGLRTSTDTQYF. CDR3 coding DNA: TGTGCCAGCAGTGGTCTCCGGACAAGCACAGATACGCAGTATTTT.

The rearrangement uses TRBV11-3 and TRBJ2-3; no clear D. V lost 0 bases and J 0 bases, leaving 7 bases between the germline ends. Looked up from germline, CDR1 is SGHNT and CDR2 is YENEEA. This CDR3 spans 15 amino acids. This chain's CDR3 is CASSLDLWSTDTQYF. The CDR3 coding sequence is TGTGCCAGCAGCTTAGATCTGTGGAGCACAGATACGCAGTATTTT.

This chain links TRBV2 with TRBJ2-7, with 7 bases that match TRBD2. The trim removed 8 bases at V and 4 bases at J, leaving 11 bases unmatched. The CDR3 has 14 residues. CDR1 is SNHLY and CDR2 is FYNNEI in the germline V gene. CDR3: CASRGGGSWYEQYF. The CDR3 bases are TGTGCCAGCCGGGGAGGCGGGAGTTGGTACGAGCAGTACTTC.

The chain carries TRBV25-1 and TRBJ2-5; D uncertain. This CDR3 has 11 residues. In germline, CDR1 is MGHDK, CDR2 SYGVNS. Deletions cut 9 bases from V and 2 bases from J, with 7 bases between. The CDR3 sequence is CASRHQETQYF. CDR3 nucleotides: TGTGCCAGTCGCCATCAAGAGACCCAGTACTTC.

This clone was seen a single time. The chain is built from TRBV28 and TRBJ2-5, with TRBD2 identical over 7 bases. The CDR3 has 15 amino acids. Trimming removed 5 bases from V and 1 base from J; junction bases left unmatched: 7. Looked up from germline, CDR1 is MDHEN and CDR2 is SYDVKM. CDR3 in amino acids: CASSRTRFLQETQYF. CDR3 DNA: TGTGCCAGCAGTAGGACTAGATTTCTCCAAGAGACCCAGTACTTC.

V usage is TRBV12-5 and J usage is TRBJ1-1; D is possibly TRBD1 (5 bases). Germline CDR1 reads LGHNT; CDR2 reads FRNRAP. This CDR3 has 12 amino acids. V was trimmed by 3 bases and J by 5 bases, leaving 7 bases between them. The CDR3: CASGFWGTEAFF. CDR3 coding DNA: TGTGCTAGTGGTTTTTGGGGGACTGAAGCTTTCTTT.

The J gene is TRBJ2-2, the V gene TRBV9, with D possibly TRBD1 on 6 matching bases. Germline values: CDR1 SGDLS, CDR2 YYNGEE. V was cut by 4 bases and J by 4 bases, with 17 bases left in between. The CDR3 consists of 16 residues. This chain's CDR3 is CASSPSGTTLTGELFF. The CDR3 DNA follows: TGTGCCAGCAGCCCCTCCGGGACAACCCTCACCGGGGAGCTGTTTTTT.

The chain has TRBV6-5 and TRBJ2-3; TRBD2 aligns across 7 bases. The ends lost 7 bases at V and 2 bases at J; junction bases unmatched: 9. Germline-derived CDR1 and CDR2 are MNHEY and SVGAGI. The CDR3 runs to 15 residues. CDR3 sequence reads: CASTGVAGITDTQYF. The CDR3 DNA reads as TGTGCCAGCACGGGGGTAGCGGGCATCACAGATACGCAGTATTTT.

The gene calls are TRBV6-1 and TRBJ1-4; the D is unclear. V was cut by 10 bases and J by 4 bases, with 13 bases left in between. Germline CDR1 MNHNS, CDR2 SASEGT. CDR3 length equals 13 residues. CDR3 loop: CATEGAYNEKLFF. CDR3 coding DNA: TGTGCCACCGAGGGAGCATATAATGAAAAACTGTTTTTT.

The rearrangement uses TRBV7-2 and TRBJ1-1; tentative D call: TRBD1 (5 bases). Trimming shortened V by 2 bases and J by 0 bases, and 13 bases separated the two germline ends. Germline CDR1 and CDR2: SGHTA and FQGNSA. This CDR3 is 16 amino acids long. The CDR3: CASSLLPRDVNTEAFF. The CDR3 DNA reads as TGTGCCAGCAGCTTACTTCCCAGGGATGTGAACACTGAAGCTTTCTTT.

This sequence joins TRBV4-2 and TRBJ1-2; the D gene is possibly TRBD1 (5 bases). This CDR3 comprises 16 residues. Germline V lookup: CDR1 LGHNA, CDR2 YNFKEQ. The V and J ends lost 3 bases and 5 bases respectively, with 19 bases between them. In DNA, the CDR3 is TGTGCCAGCAGCCATAGTGGGGCCACAGAGGAATATGGCTACACCTTC. It yields the protein CASSHSGATEEYGYTF.

The chain uses TRBV5-6 and TRBJ1-1, with D maybe TRBD1 (6 bases). In germline, CDR1 is SGHDT, CDR2 YYEEEE. The CDR3 covers 13 residues. Trimming pared 3 bases from V and 4 bases from J, leaving 10 bases between. CDR3 nucleotides: TGTGCCAGCAGCTGGGGACACCGCACTGAAGCTTTCTTT. Encoded protein: CASSWGHRTEAFF.

This CDR3 is CAISESPGEAFF. In DNA form, the CDR3 reads TGTGCCATCAGTGAGTCTCCGGGTGAAGCTTTCTTT. This sequence joins TRBV10-3 and TRBJ1-1; D gene ambiguous. V was pared by 0 bases and J by 7 bases, with 6 bases between. This CDR3 region has 12 residues. CDR1 is ENHRY and CDR2 is SYGVKD in the germline V gene.

This sequence joins TRBV6-6 and TRBJ1-4; D call uncertain. With 9 bases removed from V and 8 bases from J, the gap between germline ends came to 13 bases. The CDR3 length is 12 residues. Germline V gene lookup returns CDR1 MNHNY and CDR2 SVGAGI (reference sequence). CDR3 sequence reads: CASQDWQEKLFF. CDR3 coding DNA: TGTGCCAGTCAAGACTGGCAGGAAAAACTGTTTTTT.

With regard to this clone: Other DNA sequences from this sample encode an identical CDR3 as well. The chain has TRBV7-9 and TRBJ2-7; D uncertain. The CDR3 is 12 amino acids. The germline V and J ends were trimmed by 2 bases and 2 bases, with 4 bases remaining between them. Germline values: CDR1 SEHNR, CDR2 FQNEAQ (reference sequence). The CDR3 loop reads CASSLRAYEQYF. The CDR3 bases are TGTGCCAGCAGCTTAAGGGCCTACGAGCAGTACTTC.

CDR3 sequence: CASSVRSGANVLTF. The CDR3 coding sequence is TGTGCCAGCAGTGTACGCTCTGGGGCCAACGTCCTGACTTTC. The chain carries TRBV2 and TRBJ2-6; D remains ambiguous. Looked up from germline, CDR1 is SNHLY and CDR2 is FYNNEI. The CDR3 is 14 residues long. V was trimmed by 4 bases and J by 0 bases, leaving 4 bases between them.